This T cell receptor beta chain was found in a study of blood T cell repertoires in COVID-19 (dated by TCRdb to 2020 to 2022). Concerning the study at large: Samples from collaborators originated in the United States, Italy and Spain and spanned both the acute and convalescent phases of COVID-19. The prospective study material was composed of cDNA or gDNA derived from T cells, B-cell-depleted T cells, or PBMCs. A de-identified subject ID, COVID-19 status, age in years and sex were almost always included in the sample metadata. Samples came from the ongoing ImmuneRACE study (first 160 participants) plus 1,254 subjects from 6 global collaborators. Where HLA class I and class II types were available, the types were taken from metadata supplied by the sample provider, not from assay-based typing. Subjects who had been exposed to COVID-19, were actively infected with it, or had recovered from it provided the deeply sampled blood TCRbeta repertoires that made up the dataset. The repertoires were released in a freely available public database meant as a resource for research on the immune response to SARS-CoV-2.

Of note for this clone: The antigen it recognizes is unknown. The sample holds no much larger clone one base away, and base qualities are not on file.

Paper-wide results and their limitations: Clinical and demographic metadata were provided uncurated, with the amount varying by source and participant.

TCRbeta CDR3 regions were amplified from genomic DNA by means of the immunoSEQ Assay, a bias-controlled multiplex PCR. The published analysis was carried out like this. The number of nucleated cells in each sample was estimated by amplification of reference gene primers within the assay. To quantify the absolute abundance of each unique TCRbeta CDR3 rearrangement, sequence reads were collapsed and filtered. For each sample, productive Simpson clonality was calculated by taking the square root of Simpson's diversity index across productive rearrangements. The table comes from immuneACCESS by way of TCRdb, which keeps in-frame sequences with V and J called. Part of the clones is missing from these tables; in studies checked, under half for an unresolved V gene and the rest for unknown reasons. V and J calls and clone size are copied from that table; D and trimming were computed from the DNA. The sample records about 200,000 clones, about 84% of which are singletons. Of the sample, 7.8% is held by the ten largest clones.

For CDR1 and CDR2, the germline V gene (reference sequence) lists MNHNY and SVGAGI. V loses 0 bases of germline sequence and J loses 5 bases, and the interval between the two ends is 8 bases. The CDR3 spans 14 residues, from the cysteine through the phenylalanine. Only the CDR3 portion is preserved as DNA: 42 bases, with reading frame beginning at the first base. One collaborating source in Seattle enrolled patients while the patients were actively infected and followed the patients over time throughout the course of disease. Whole blood was collected in K2EDTA tubes by collaborating institutions according to the institutions' own protocols. Collaborator samples were shipped for TCRbeta analysis as frozen whole blood, isolated PBMCs, or DNA extracted from either sample type.

Sequenced: peripheral blood. The origin of this receptor is a woman older than 75 with COVID-19, enrolled during active disease. The receptor chain draws on TRBV6-6 and TRBJ1-5, with an unclear D gene assignment. The CDR3 has the sequence CASSYSNGDQPQHF. The DNA reads TGTGCCAGCAGTTACTCGAACGGGGATCAGCCCCAGCATTTT.